Shown below are 5 T cell receptor beta chains from a single sample sequenced in a study of CD8 T cells in ankylosing spondylitis. Via MiXCR, TCRdb re-called the 5' RACE reads, giving one row per CDR3 protein. The data show roughly 180,000 distinct CDR3 sequences, 10% to 15% seen once. The sequenced sample consisted of blood, either unsorted or a sorted T cell fraction (not recorded which). Receptor source: a female donor with ankylosing spondylitis or in good health (not recorded which).

This clonotype was counted ten times or more. The chain couples TRBV28 to TRBJ2-7, with 7 nucleotides matching TRBD1. This CDR3 contains 14 residues. V shed 3 bases, J shed 5 bases, and the junction held 7 bases outside the gene matches. Germline assignment: CDR1 MDHEN and CDR2 SYDVKM. The DNA for the CDR3 is TGTGCCAGCAGTTTCGACAGGGTGGTCCACGAGCAGTACTTC. Its protein product is CASSFDRVVHEQYF. Full variable domain (rest looked up from reference TRBV28 and TRBJ2-7): DVKVTQSSRYLVKRTGEKVFLECVQDMDHENMFWYRQDPGLGLRLIYFSYDVKMKEKGDIPEGYSVSREKKERFSLILESASTNQTSMYLCASSFDRVVHEQYFGPGTRLTVT.

Comments on this clonotype: A much more abundant neighbour one base away suggests this may be a read error. The CDR3 DNA sequence: TGTGCCAGCAGCCAAGATCCATCTGGGTACACTGAAGCTTTCTTT. This codes for CASSQDPSGYTEAFF. This chain joins TRBV4-2 and TRBJ1-1; D unresolved. The germline V gene has CDR1 LGHNA and CDR2 YNFKEQ. The CDR3 covers 15 residues. Trimming shortened V by 0 bases and J by 3 bases, and 11 bases separated the two germline ends.

This chain joins TRBV10-3 and TRBJ2-3; tentative D call: TRBD2 (6 bases). Germline-derived CDR1 and CDR2 are ENHRY and SYGVKD. V dropped 3 bases and J dropped 0 bases, with 10 bases sitting between them. The CDR3 has 15 residues. The CDR3 DNA is TGTGCCATCAGTGATAGCGGCACAAGCACAGATACGCAGTATTTT. Residues: CAISDSGTSTDTQYF.

Comment on this clonotype: This may be a read error: a much more frequent sequence differs by one nucleotide. This chain joins TRBV27 and TRBJ2-7; no clear D. CDR3 size: 13 residues. The V end lost 4 bases, the J end lost 3 bases, and 10 bases lay between the germline ends. CDR1 and CDR2 (germline): MNHEY, SMNVEV (reference sequence). The CDR3 region has the DNA TGTGCCAGCAGTTCCCTCGAACACTACGAGCAGTACTTC. This encodes CASSSLEHYEQYF.

This clonotype was counted ten times or more. J is TRBJ1-6 and V is TRBV12-3 or TRBV12-4, with no clear D. The ends were cut back, 3 bases at V and 10 bases at J, with 10 bases in the middle. There are 13 residues in the CDR3. The CDR3 loop is CASSLSAGSPLHF. CDR3 in DNA: TGTGCCAGCAGTTTGAGTGCGGGATCACCCCTCCACTTT.